The sequence of this T cell receptor beta chain was determined in a study of T-cell memory formation after mild COVID-19. Looking at the study overall: Largely, TCR clusters stayed within a single donor. General study results and limits: The second-wave clones peaking on day 37 were not confirmed as SARS-CoV-2-specific.

Germline V gene lookup returns CDR1 MNHEY and CDR2 SVGEGT. V was shortened by 6 bases and J by 5 bases, with 14 bases between the two germline ends. The CDR3 runs to 14 residues. With constant-segment primers, 5'RACE yielded cDNA libraries of TCR alpha and TCR beta that carried sample barcodes and UMIs. MiXCR, applied by TCRdb to the 5' RACE reads, yields one record per CDR3 protein. The sample contains fewer than 700,000 distinct CDR3 sequences, approximately 18% of which appear only once. This clonotype was observed a few times. Its target is not known. The chain carries TRBV6-2 or TRBV6-3 and TRBJ2-1; D call uncertain. The sequence was obtained from an adult woman who had mild COVID-19 (a few samples of this study predate the infection). Cell type and time point are not known. The sequenced material came from PBMCs or a T cell subset sorted from them (not recorded which). CDR3 sequence (DNA): TGTGCCAGCAGAGTCTCGGCAGGCCACAATGAGCAGTTCTTC. It translates to CASRVSAGHNEQFF.